These 25 T cell receptor beta chains were sequenced from one sample in a study of identical twins. Using its own MiXCR run on the 5' RACE reads, TCRdb lists one record per CDR3 protein. The data show a few hundred thousand distinct CDR3 sequences, about 10% seen once. The material sequenced was naive T cells sorted from blood. The receptor source for this set is a woman aged 45-65 years in good health.

This clonotype showed up just a few times. J is TRBJ1-1 and V is TRBV5-1, with 7 bases that match TRBD1. CDR1 is SGHRS and CDR2 is YFSETQ in the germline V gene. The CDR3 is made up of 17 amino acids. V dropped 5 bases and J dropped 5; count of bases not matched to a gene: 18. The CDR3 spells CASRATDRLRAETEAFF. The CDR3 nucleotides are TGCGCCAGCAGAGCCACGGACAGGCTGAGGGCGGAGACTGAAGCTTTCTTT.

This clonotype has more than one count but fewer than ten. The J gene is TRBJ1-2, the V gene TRBV7-9; TRBD1 matches at 7 bases. The V segment lost 1 base and the J segment 3 bases; nucleotides outside the gene matches: 8. The CDR3 consists of 16 residues. Germline-derived CDR1 and CDR2 are SEHNR and FQNEAQ (reference sequence). The chain's CDR3 is CASSLGDSKRHYGYTF. The CDR3 DNA follows: TGTGCCAGCAGCTTAGGGGACAGTAAGAGGCACTATGGCTACACCTTC.

This clonotype was seen only a few times. The V gene is TRBV5-1, the J gene TRBJ1-1; D might be TRBD1 (6 bases). This CDR3 has 15 residues. The germline gives CDR1 SGHRS, CDR2 YFSETQ. Deletions cut 4 bases from V and 7 bases from J, with 20 bases between. DNA for the CDR3: TGCGCCAGCAGCCTTGGGTTTTTCGGACAGATTGAAGCTTTCTTT. It specifies CASSLGFFGQIEAFF. Full variable domain (rest looked up from reference TRBV5-1 and TRBJ1-1): KAGVTQTPRYLIKTRGQQVTLSCSPISGHRSVSWYQQTPGQGLQFLFEYFSETQRNKGNFPGRFSGRQFSNSRSEMNVSTLELGDSALYLCASSLGFFGQIEAFFGQGTRLTVV.

The V and J genes are TRBV6-5 and TRBJ1-1; D uncertain. Deletions cut 5 bases from V and 0 bases from J, with 22 bases between. Germline V gene sequence: CDR1 MNHEY, CDR2 SVGAGI. The length of the CDR3 is 18 residues. CDR3 DNA: TGTGCCAGCAGTCGGCTTTATTTTCATGAGGCGTTGAACACTGAAGCTTTCTTT. Translation gives CASSRLYFHEALNTEAFF.

This rearrangement joins TRBV5-5 to TRBJ2-1; D might be TRBD2 (6 bases). The V end was cut by 0 bases, the J end by 7 bases, with 14 bases between. The CDR3 consists of 15 residues. The germline V gene encodes CDR1 SGHKS and CDR2 YYEKEE (reference sequence). In DNA, the CDR3 is TGTGCCAGCAGCTTGGCGGGAGTGAGGAGGAATGAGCAGTTCTTC. Encoded protein: CASSLAGVRRNEQFF.

This clonotype was seen at least ten times. This chain uses TRBV20-1 with TRBJ2-1, with TRBD2 as a possible D gene (5 bases). Germline V lookup: CDR1 DFQATT, CDR2 SNEGSKA (reference sequence). This CDR3 spans 13 amino acids. V lost 6 bases to trimming and J lost 3 bases, with 12 bases between them. CDR3 residues: CSAGNDYYNEQFF. For the CDR3, the DNA is TGCAGTGCAGGTAACGACTACTACAATGAGCAGTTCTTC.

This clonotype was detected ten times or more. This sequence joins TRBV20-1 and TRBJ2-1, with a possible D match to TRBD1 (5 bases). The CDR3 covers 15 residues. V lost 5 bases and J 5 bases, leaving 19 bases between the germline ends. Germline values: CDR1 DFQATT, CDR2 SNEGSKA (reference sequence). CDR3 DNA: TGCAGTGCTGCCCGCCGACAGCAGAGCCACAATGAGCAGTTCTTC. As protein: CSAARRQQSHNEQFF.

This clonotype was detected ten times or more. The chain uses TRBV2 and TRBJ2-1, with TRBD2 as a possible D gene (6 bases). The germline gives CDR1 SNHLY, CDR2 FYNNEI. V was clipped by 6 bases and J by 1 base, with 13 bases between them. The CDR3 loop spans 15 amino acids. For the CDR3, the DNA is TGTGCCAGCAGGGGATACGGGAGTTCCTACAATGAGCAGTTCTTC. This codes for CASRGYGSSYNEQFF.

This clonotype appeared a few times. The chain joins TRBV29-1 to TRBJ1-5; 7 bases are a match to TRBD1. This CDR3 contains 13 residues. Per germline, CDR1 SQVTM and CDR2 ANQGSEA. V lost 4 bases to trimming and J lost 6 bases; unmatched junction nucleotides: 6. The CDR3 loop is CSVGQGAGQPQHF. CDR3 bases: TGCAGCGTTGGACAGGGTGCGGGTCAGCCCCAGCATTTT.

This clonotype showed up many times. This chain connects TRBV7-8 to TRBJ2-7; 8 bases agree with TRBD2. Per germline, CDR1 SGHVS and CDR2 FQNEAQ. J was trimmed by 3 bases and V by 5 bases; bases with no gene match: 18. The CDR3 contains 18 residues. Here the CDR3 DNA reads TGTGCCAGCAGCCGCGCCCTAGGGGCTAGCGGGCAAGTCTACGAGCAGTACTTC. Its translation: CASSRALGASGQVYEQYF.

The chain has TRBV18 and TRBJ2-7; TRBD2 is a possible D gene (6 bases). Trimming took off 5 bases at V and 2 bases at J, with 10 bases between the two ends. Germline CDR1 and CDR2: KGHSH and LQKENI. There are 13 residues in the CDR3. The CDR3 DNA reads TGTGCCAGCTCAACGGGACTCGCCTACGAGCAGTACGTC. Translating gives CASSTGLAYEQYV.

The chain has TRBV4-1 and TRBJ2-2; D is undetermined. CDR3 length equals 13 residues. V lost 11 bases, J lost 4 bases, and 14 bases lay in between. Germline CDR1 and CDR2: MGHRA and YSYEKL. DNA for the CDR3: TGCGCCTTTCGGCCCAGTGCCACCGGGGAGCTGTTTTTT. This sequence encodes CAFRPSATGELFF.

This clonotype was found a few times. This chain links TRBV6-1 with TRBJ2-1; TRBD2 aligns across 9 bases. V trimming: 3 bases; J trimming: 5 bases; junction bases outside the gene matches: 8. The CDR3 runs 16 residues. CDR1 is MNHNS, CDR2 SASEGT, per germline. The DNA for the CDR3 is TGTGCCAGCAGTGATATTCTTGCTAGCGGGGACAATGAGCAGTTCTTC. Its translation is CASSDILASGDNEQFF.

This clonotype appeared many times. V gene TRBV5-1 combines with J gene TRBJ1-4, with D tentatively TRBD1 (6 bases). The CDR3 totals 15 residues. Trimming removed 6 bases from V and 3 bases from J, with 15 bases in between. Per the germline V gene, CDR1 is SGHRS and CDR2 is YFSETQ. CDR3 in DNA: TGCGCCAGCACTAGAACAGGGTCGTCTAATGAAAAACTGTTTTTT. It is translated as CASTRTGSSNEKLFF.

V and J are TRBV24-1 and TRBJ2-2; 7 nucleotides line up with TRBD2. The J segment lost 0 bases and the V segment lost 2 bases, leaving 5 bases of the junction unmatched. Germline assignment: CDR1 KGHDR and CDR2 SFDVKD. The CDR3 has 17 amino acids. CDR3 in DNA: TGTGCCACCAGTGATTGGAGGGACTACCCGAACACCGGGGAGCTGTTTTTT. Its translation: CATSDWRDYPNTGELFF.

This clonotype was counted only a few times. The J gene is TRBJ2-5, the V gene TRBV5-1; 8 bases agree with TRBD1. The CDR3 has 15 residues. Trimming removed 2 bases from V and 2 bases from J; junction bases left unmatched: 5. Germline V gene lookup returns CDR1 SGHRS and CDR2 YFSETQ. The CDR3 loop is CASSFGTGYQETQYF. CDR3 coding DNA: TGCGCCAGCAGCTTTGGGACAGGCTATCAAGAGACCCAGTACTTC.

The sample holds a few counts of this clonotype. V gene TRBV20-1 combines with J gene TRBJ2-5, with 8 bases matching TRBD2. Trimming cost V 1 base and J 2 bases; bases outside gene matches: 9. CDR1 DFQATT and CDR2 SNEGSKA come from the germline V gene (reference sequence). This CDR3 has 16 amino acids. CDR3 region: CSARARTSGGQETQYF. DNA for the CDR3: TGCAGTGCTAGAGCCCGAACCTCGGGGGGGCAAGAGACCCAGTACTTC.

This clonotype has a handful of counts. V gene TRBV7-9 combines with J gene TRBJ2-1; 9 bases agree with TRBD1. CDR3 length: 14 amino acids. The J segment lost 5 bases and the V segment lost 5 bases, leaving 4 bases of the junction unmatched. Looked up from germline, CDR1 is SEHNR and CDR2 is FQNEAQ (reference sequence). The CDR3 sequence is CASSPRTGDNEQFF. The DNA of the CDR3 is TGTGCCAGCAGCCCCCGGACAGGGGACAATGAGCAGTTCTTC. The whole variable domain, filled in from reference TRBV7-9 and TRBJ2-1, reads DTGVSQNPRHKITKRGQNVTFRCDPISEHNRLYWYRQTLGQGPEFLTYFQNEAQLEKSRLLSDRFSAERPKGSFSTLEIQRTEQGDSAMYLCASSPRTGDNEQFFGPGTRLTVL.

This clonotype came up many times. This sequence joins TRBV12-3 or TRBV12-4 and TRBJ1-2; TRBD1 aligns across 7 bases. The CDR3 has 15 residues. V lost 3 bases and J lost 0; bases outside the gene matches: 4. Here the CDR3 DNA reads TGTGCCAGCAGTTTGAGGGGGCGAGCTAACTATGGCTACACCTTC. This gives the protein CASSLRGRANYGYTF.

The V gene is TRBV27, the J gene TRBJ2-7; no reliable D call. Germline CDR1 and CDR2: MNHEY and SMNVEV (reference sequence). Trimming took 6 bases from V and 6 from J, leaving 21 bases between them. The CDR3 runs to 15 residues. This chain's CDR3 is CASSLLSGSSSEQYF. The CDR3 coding sequence is TGTGCCAGCAGCTTGCTTTCCGGCTCCTCGTCCGAGCAGTACTTC.

CDR3 sequence: CSATTSGPYNEQFF. CDR3 sequence (DNA): TGCAGTGCCACTACTAGCGGACCCTACAATGAGCAGTTCTTC. This chain uses TRBV20-1 with TRBJ2-1; 8 nucleotides agree with TRBD2. After removal of 6 bases from V and 2 bases from J, the junction contained 6 bases not matched to a gene. Looked up from germline, CDR1 is DFQATT and CDR2 is SNEGSKA (reference sequence). The CDR3 spans 14 residues.

This clonotype has a handful of counts. The chain carries TRBV20-1 and TRBJ1-1; D gene ambiguous. The CDR3 spans 15 residues. V dropped 3 bases and J dropped 0 bases, with 14 bases sitting between them. Germline lookup yields CDR1 DFQATT and CDR2 SNEGSKA (reference sequence). The chain's CDR3 is CSARGKAKMNTEAFF. CDR3 in DNA: TGCAGTGCTAGGGGAAAGGCTAAAATGAACACTGAAGCTTTCTTT.

In DNA form, the CDR3 reads TGTGCCATCAGTGAGCCGCGGTCGGATACGCAGTATTTT. Protein: CAISEPRSDTQYF. This chain links TRBV10-3 with TRBJ2-3; D is unclear. The germline CDR1 and CDR2 sequences are ENHRY and SYGVKD. The CDR3 runs to 13 residues. V lost 2 bases and J lost 6, with 9 bases in between.

This clonotype was seen many times. The gene calls are TRBV9 and TRBJ2-1, with 7 bases lining up with TRBD2. The CDR3 covers 15 residues. Looked up from germline, CDR1 is SGDLS and CDR2 is YYNGEE. The V gene end was trimmed by 0 bases and the J gene end by 7 bases; junction bases not matched to a gene: 7. Here the CDR3 DNA reads TGTGCCAGCAGCGTAGGGGAGGGAGGCCTTAATGAGCAGTTCTTC. It is translated as CASSVGEGGLNEQFF.

The chain employs TRBV5-1 and TRBJ2-6; D uncertain. From germline, CDR1 is SGHRS and CDR2 YFSETQ. This CDR3 comprises 15 residues. V was pared by 0 bases and J by 2 bases, with 6 bases between. The CDR3 nucleotides read TGCGCCAGCAGCTTGGTAGCAACTGGGGCCAACGTCCTGACTTTC. It codes for CASSLVATGANVLTF.